This passage covers 17 T cell receptor beta chains from one sample sequenced in a study of blood T cell repertoires in COVID-19. Repertoires were generated with immunoSEQ multiplex PCR, while TCRdb's copy carries only in-frame clones and drops some. The sample carries approximately 160,000 clones, almost 85% recorded once. The specimen was peripheral blood. The receptors were gathered from a man aged 35 to 55 who had recovered from COVID-19.

The gene calls are TRBV28 and TRBJ2-1; 8 positions match TRBD1. This CDR3 is built from 14 residues. With V trimmed by 8 bases and J by 4 bases, 7 bases remained unmatched. Germline V gene data show CDR1 as MDHEN and CDR2 as SYDVKM. CDR3 coding DNA: TGTGCCAGCGCGAGGGACAGGCGTTACAATGAGCAGTTCTTC. It codes for CASARDRRYNEQFF.

V usage is TRBV7-2 and J usage is TRBJ2-7; TRBD2 matches 7 bases. The V and J ends lost 5 bases and 4 bases, in that order; junction bases with no gene match: 11. This CDR3 region has 15 residues. The V gene's germline CDR1 is SGHTA and CDR2 FQGNSA. The CDR3 DNA sequence: TGTGCCAGCAGCCCCTCCCGAGCGGGGCAATACGAGCAGTACTTC. Translated, it gives CASSPSRAGQYEQYF.

The chain uses TRBV3-1 (or the pseudogene TRBV3-2) and TRBJ1-1; unclear D gene. Deletions cut 0 bases from V and 8 bases from J, with 7 bases between. The germline V gene has CDR1 LGHDT and CDR2 YNNKEL (reference sequence). This CDR3 region has 12 residues. Here the CDR3 reads CASSQDRIEAFF. DNA of the CDR3: TGTGCCAGCAGCCAAGATAGAATAGAAGCTTTCTTT.

This clone has just a few counts. The V and J genes are TRBV4-2 and TRBJ1-3, with D possibly TRBD1 on 5 matching bases. The V gene's germline CDR1 is LGHNA and CDR2 YNFKEQ. V was trimmed by 1 base and J by 4 bases, leaving 11 bases between them. The CDR3 has 15 amino acids. This chain's CDR3 is CASSQGQQEGNTIYF. CDR3 nucleotide sequence: TGTGCCAGCAGCCAAGGACAGCAAGAGGGAAACACCATATATTTT.

A single count supports this clone. The V gene is TRBV6-2 or TRBV6-3, the J gene TRBJ1-2, with 8 bases aligning to TRBD1. Germline-derived CDR1 and CDR2 are MNHEY and SVGEGT. The CDR3 length is 18 residues. V shed 2 bases and J 2 bases; nucleotides not matched to a gene: 13. CDR3 bases: TGTGCCAGCAGTTACGCAGGGGGCAGAGCCACATGGAACTATGGCTACACCTTC. Protein product: CASSYAGGRATWNYGYTF.

V usage is TRBV10-3 and J usage is TRBJ2-1, with D possibly TRBD2 on 5 matching bases. The CDR3 is 13 residues long. Trimming removed 5 bases at V and 6 bases at J, with 11 bases between. Per germline, CDR1 ENHRY and CDR2 SYGVKD. CDR3 sequence: CAISPDSLNEQFF. The CDR3 DNA is TGTGCCATCAGTCCGGACTCTCTCAATGAGCAGTTCTTC.

The V gene is TRBV4-3, the J gene TRBJ1-2; the D gene is possibly TRBD1 (5 bases). V dropped 0 bases and J dropped 0 bases, with 11 bases sitting between them. The CDR3 spans 16 residues. Germline loops: CDR1 LGHNA, CDR2 YSLEER. This CDR3 reads CASSQDRTSSNYGYTF. In DNA, the CDR3 is TGCGCCAGCAGCCAAGATAGGACATCCTCTAACTATGGCTACACCTTC.

The chain carries TRBV7-9 and TRBJ2-2; D is possibly TRBD2 (6 bases). The V gene lost 5 bases and the J gene lost 5 bases, with 18 bases spanning the gap. Germline CDR1 SEHNR, CDR2 FQNEAQ (reference sequence). This CDR3 has 16 amino acids. The CDR3 nucleotides are TGTGCCAGCAGCCCATCGGGGGTATCGAGAACCGGGGAGCTGTTTTTT. It encodes CASSPSGVSRTGELFF. Full variable domain (outside the CDR3, taken from reference TRBV7-9 and TRBJ2-2): DTGVSQNPRHKITKRGQNVTFRCDPISEHNRLYWYRQTLGQGPEFLTYFQNEAQLEKSRLLSDRFSAERPKGSFSTLEIQRTEQGDSAMYLCASSPSGVSRTGELFFGEGSRLTVL.

Only one count was recorded for this clone. The chain employs TRBV6-6 and TRBJ1-1; D gene ambiguous. The CDR3 is made up of 13 amino acids. Germline values: CDR1 MNHNY, CDR2 SVGAGI (reference sequence). Deletions cut 6 bases from V and 1 base from J, with 9 bases between. The CDR3 sequence is CASRKEANTEAFF. DNA for the CDR3: TGTGCCAGCAGGAAGGAGGCGAACACTGAAGCTTTCTTT.

The CDR3 sequence is CASSQGQGLNTEAFF. Here the CDR3 DNA reads TGTGCCAGCAGTCAGGGACAGGGATTGAACACTGAAGCTTTCTTT. The rearrangement uses TRBV6-6 and TRBJ1-1; 9 bases fit TRBD1. V trimming: 5 bases; J trimming: 0 bases; junction bases outside the gene matches: 4. Per the germline V gene, CDR1 is MNHNY and CDR2 is SVGAGI (reference sequence). This CDR3 region has 15 residues.

The chain has TRBV11-2 and TRBJ2-7, with 9 bases that match TRBD1. The CDR3 has 14 residues. V dropped 5 bases and J dropped 4; count of bases not matched to a gene: 6. CDR1 SGHAT and CDR2 FQNNGV come from the germline V gene. The DNA for the CDR3 is TGTGCCAGCAGCCTCACAGGGGGCTTGTACGAGCAGTACTTC. Translation: CASSLTGGLYEQYF.

The V call is TRBV6-6, the J call TRBJ1-4; weak D call: TRBD1 (5 bases). Germline-derived CDR1 and CDR2 are MNHNY and SVGAGI (reference sequence). This CDR3 region has 14 residues. V lost 5 bases to trimming and J lost 7 bases, with 14 bases between them. The CDR3 loop reads CASSITGRGEKLFF. Here the CDR3 DNA reads TGTGCCAGCAGTATAACCGGGAGGGGTGAAAAACTGTTTTTT.

The chain has TRBV6-2 or TRBV6-3 and TRBJ1-2; D is perhaps TRBD1 (5 bases). Germline CDR1 reads MNHEY; CDR2 reads SVGEGT. This CDR3 region has 13 residues. V was pared by 2 bases and J by 3 bases, with 7 bases between. This CDR3 is CASSYGRDYGYTF. The CDR3 coding sequence is TGTGCCAGCAGTTACGGCAGGGACTATGGCTACACCTTC.

The chain recombines TRBV30 with TRBJ2-7; D may be TRBD1 (7 bases). Trimming left V 3 bases short and J 1 base short, with 13 bases between. The CDR3 loop spans 14 amino acids. The germline gives CDR1 GTSNPN, CDR2 SVGIG (reference sequence). The CDR3 DNA reads TGTGCCTGGAGAGAGACAGGGAGGTCCTACGAGCAGTACTTC. This sequence encodes CAWRETGRSYEQYF. The full variable domain, its missing parts supplied by reference TRBV30 and TRBJ2-7, is SQTIHQWPATLVQPVGSPLSLECTVEGTSNPNLYWYRQAAGRGLQLLFYSVGIGQISSEVPQNLSASRPQDRQFILSSKKLLLSDSGFYLCAWRETGRSYEQYFGPGTRLTVT.

In nucleotides, the CDR3 is TGTGCCAGCAGCGCCCCCGGGACAGGGTTTTACAATGAGCAGTTCTTC. Amino acid sequence: CASSAPGTGFYNEQFF. The chain couples TRBV9 to TRBJ2-1; 9 positions match TRBD1. After removal of 3 bases from V and 4 bases from J, the junction contained 8 bases not matched to a gene. Per the germline V gene, CDR1 is SGDLS and CDR2 is YYNGEE. This CDR3 spans 16 amino acids.

V usage is TRBV4-1 and J usage is TRBJ2-1, with D unresolved. Germline-derived CDR1 and CDR2 are MGHRA and YSYEKL. Trimming left V 0 bases short and J 10 bases short, with 10 bases between. The CDR3 loop spans 13 amino acids. CDR3 sequence (DNA): TGCGCCAGCAGCCAAGATCGTCACCGGGAGCAGTTCTTC. This sequence encodes CASSQDRHREQFF.

The rearrangement uses TRBV15 and TRBJ1-6; D possibly corresponds to TRBD1 (6 bases). The V gene's germline CDR1 is LNHNV and CDR2 YYDKDF (reference sequence). V shed 4 bases and J shed 4 bases, with 14 bases lying between them. The CDR3 length is 16 residues. CDR3 sequence reads: CATSTSDRIYNSPLHF. The CDR3 nucleotides read TGTGCCACCAGCACCTCAGACAGGATTTATAATTCACCCCTCCACTTT.